Listed here are 29 T cell receptor beta chains from one sample, sequenced in a study of Graves' ophthalmopathy and Graves' hyperthyroidism. Amplification from RNA transcripts yielded the TCR beta CDR3 regions. Scientists carried out first-round RT-PCR using HTBI primers and then a second-round multiplex PCR. TCRdb re-analysed the multiplex PCR reads in MiXCR, keeping a single row per CDR3 protein. The repertoire holds over a million distinct CDR3 sequences, with about 35% as singletons. Sample: peripheral blood or thyroid tissue (not recorded which). The receptor set was obtained from an adult man with Graves' hyperthyroidism.

This clonotype was seen once. V gene TRBV7-8 combines with J gene TRBJ1-5; tentative D call: TRBD1 (5 bases). The CDR3 covers 12 residues. The germline V gene encodes CDR1 SGHVS and CDR2 FQNEAQ. With 8 bases removed from V and 14 bases from J, the gap between germline ends came to 19 bases. CDR3 nucleotides: TGTGCCAGCGTCCCGGGACGGACCTACGAGCATTTT. Translation: CASVPGRTYEHF.

The V call is TRBV11-2, the J call TRBJ1-1; D gene uncertain. CDR1 is SGHAT and CDR2 is FQNNGV in the germline V gene. Trimming left V 5 bases short and J 3 bases short, with 10 bases between. CDR3 length equals 13 residues. CDR3 region: CASSPWDDTEAFF. CDR3 coding DNA: TGTGCCAGCAGCCCTTGGGATGACACTGAAGCTTTCTTT. Supplemented by reference TRBV11-2 and TRBJ1-1, the full variable domain reads EAGVAQSPRYKIIEKRQSVAFWCNPISGHATLYWYQQILGQGPKLLIQFQNNGVVDDSQLPKDRFSAERLKGVDSTLKIQPAKLEDSAVYLCASSPWDDTEAFFGQGTRLTVV.

This clonotype has ten or more counts. V usage is TRBV4-3 and J usage is TRBJ1-4, with TRBD1 matching over 7 bases. In germline, CDR1 is LGHNA, CDR2 YSLEER. The CDR3 covers 14 residues. The ends lost 2 bases at V and 8 bases at J; junction bases unmatched: 5. CDR3 coding DNA: TGCGCCAGCAGCCAAAACAGGGGAAGGGAAAAACTGTTTTTT. The encoded protein is CASSQNRGREKLFF.

On this clonotype: A clone one base away is much larger, so this may be a read error. V usage is TRBV7-2 and J usage is TRBJ1-2, with 9 bases that match TRBD1. CDR3 length: 15 residues. The germline V gene encodes CDR1 SGHTA and CDR2 FQGNSA. Here the CDR3 reads CAGSSFDRGAYGYTF. In nucleotides, the CDR3 is TGTGCCGGCAGCTCCTTCGACAGGGGGGCCTATGGCTACACCTTC.

V and J are TRBV7-9 and TRBJ2-1, with D unresolved. The germline V gene encodes CDR1 SEHNR and CDR2 FQNEAQ (reference sequence). V shed 5 bases and J shed 7 bases, with 6 bases lying between them. The length of the CDR3 is 11 residues. CDR3 in amino acids: CASSPENEQFF. Written as DNA, the CDR3 is TGTGCCAGCAGCCCGGAGAATGAGCAGTTCTTC.

This clonotype was observed a few times. V gene TRBV10-2 combines with J gene TRBJ1-1; D might be TRBD1 (5 bases). The V gene's germline CDR1 is WSHSY and CDR2 SAAADI. Trimming shortened V by 2 bases and J by 5 bases, and 9 bases separated the two germline ends. This CDR3 has 13 amino acids. CDR3 loop: CASSEGALTEAFF. The CDR3, as DNA: TGCGCCAGCAGTGAGGGGGCTTTGACTGAAGCTTTCTTT.

This clonotype was seen a few times. A read error may produce the germline difference seen at one junction end. V and J are TRBV10-2 and TRBJ2-7; D may be TRBD2 (6 bases). Looked up from germline, CDR1 is WSHSY and CDR2 is SAAADI. The CDR3 is 14 amino acids. CDR3 nucleotides: TGTGCCAGCACTGAGTGGGGGGAGTCCTACGAGCAGTACTTC. Translated: CASTEWGESYEQYF.

V and J are TRBV29-1 and TRBJ1-2; D remains ambiguous. The CDR3 totals 14 residues. V gave up 5 bases and J gave up 8 bases, with 21 bases separating them. Germline V gene lookup returns CDR1 SQVTM and CDR2 ANQGSEA. CDR3 DNA sequence: TGCAGCGTTTCACCTCCAGGACGGATTATGGGCTACACCTTC. It specifies CSVSPPGRIMGYTF.

This clonotype was recorded many times. In DNA, the CDR3 is TGTGCCATCGCGATTATAGCGGGGGTGGGGACCCAGTACTTC. This gives the protein CAIAIIAGVGTQYF. This chain connects TRBV7-2 to TRBJ2-5; 9 bases agree with TRBD2. The CDR3 extends over 14 amino acids. Losses at the gene ends were 10 bases for V and 7 bases for J; bases not matched to a gene: 13. In germline, CDR1 is SGHTA, CDR2 FQGNSA. Together with reference TRBV7-2 and TRBJ2-5, the CDR3 gives the full variable domain: GAGVSQSPSNKVTEKGKDVELRCDPISGHTALYWYRQSLGQGLEFLIYFQGNSAPDKSGLPSDRFSAERTGGSVSTLTIQRTQQEDSAVYLCAIAIIAGVGTQYFGPGTRLLVL.

This clonotype was counted a few times. The V call is TRBV20-1, the J call TRBJ2-7, with TRBD2 as a possible D gene (6 bases). CDR1 DFQATT and CDR2 SNEGSKA come from the germline V gene (reference sequence). Trimming pared 0 bases from V and 2 bases from J, leaving 11 bases between. The CDR3 has 14 amino acids. CDR3 bases: TGCAGTGCTAGAGAAGGGCGGGACGCCTACGAGCAGTACTTC. It specifies CSAREGRDAYEQYF.

This clonotype was counted many times. The CDR3 loop reads CASSDGRSGNTIYF. CDR3 in DNA: TGTGCCAGCAGCGACGGACGGTCTGGAAACACCATATATTTT. V is TRBV14 and J is TRBJ1-3; no clear D. Looked up from germline, CDR1 is SGHDN and CDR2 is FVKESK. The ends were cut back, 5 bases at V and 1 base at J, with 9 bases in the middle. The CDR3 extends over 14 amino acids.

This clonotype was recorded a few times. The chain has TRBV13 and TRBJ1-6, with D possibly being TRBD1 (5 bases). Per germline, CDR1 PRHDT and CDR2 FYEKMQ (reference sequence). V was pared by 1 base and J by 9 bases, with 13 bases between. CDR3 size: 15 residues. The CDR3 sequence: CASSLVGEGFSPLHF. The DNA of the CDR3 is TGTGCCAGCAGCTTAGTTGGGGAGGGGTTTTCACCCCTCCACTTT.

This clonotype was counted ten times or more. The rearrangement joins TRBV24-1 to TRBJ1-5; a weak D match, TRBD1 (6 bases). The CDR3 is 16 residues long. Between the trimmed V and J ends, which lost 4 bases and 7 bases, there was a span of 19 bases. Germline CDR1 KGHDR, CDR2 SFDVKD. The CDR3 region is CATSEGRVGGLQPQHF. CDR3 in DNA: TGTGCCACCAGTGAAGGACGTGTCGGGGGCCTGCAGCCCCAGCATTTT.

The table lists this clonotype with a few counts. The V and J genes are TRBV7-3 and TRBJ2-5; D assignment may be TRBD1 or TRBD2 (6 bases each). Germline V CDR1 and CDR2: SGHTA, FQGTGA. The CDR3 contains 15 residues. Trimming took 1 base from V and 5 from J, leaving 14 bases between them. The CDR3 region is CASSLIEGGMETQYF. CDR3 in DNA: TGTGCCAGCAGCTTAATAGAGGGGGGTATGGAGACCCAGTACTTC.

In its sample, this clonotype was seen a few times. J is TRBJ1-2 and V is TRBV11-2; D possibly corresponds to TRBD1 (6 bases). Germline V lookup: CDR1 SGHAT, CDR2 FQNNGV. The CDR3 is 14 residues long. Trimming cost V 6 bases and J 3 bases, with 14 bases left between them. The DNA of the CDR3 is TGTGCCAGCAGTTTGGGGGGCTCAGACTATGGCTACACCTTC. This codes for CASSLGGSDYGYTF.

This clonotype was recorded at least ten times. The chain has TRBV19 and TRBJ2-7, with 7 bases lining up with TRBD1. The CDR3 is 13 residues long. Germline values: CDR1 LNHDA, CDR2 SQIVND (reference sequence). With V trimmed by 4 bases and J by 2 bases, 2 bases remained unmatched. The DNA of the CDR3 is TGTGCCAGTAGTACAGACAGGGCCTACGAGCAGTACTTC. Its protein is CASSTDRAYEQYF. The whole variable domain, filled in from reference TRBV19 and TRBJ2-7, reads DGGITQSPKYLFRKEGQNVTLSCEQNLNHDAMYWYRQDPGQGLRLIYYSQIVNDFQKGDIAEGYSVSREKKESFPLTVTSAQKNPTAFYLCASSTDRAYEQYFGPGTRLTVT.

This clonotype was picked up many times. The chain is built from TRBV12-3 or TRBV12-4 and TRBJ1-3, with D hard to call. The length of the CDR3 is 13 residues. V was clipped by 8 bases and J by 8 bases, with 16 bases between them. The CDR3 DNA is TGTGCCAGCTACTCTAGTCCGAGGGACACCATATATTTT. Encoded protein: CASYSSPRDTIYF.

This clonotype was counted between two and nine times. The genes are TRBV6-5 and TRBJ1-3, with 8 bases matching TRBD1. Germline-derived CDR1 and CDR2 are MNHEY and SVGAGI. With V trimmed by 5 bases and J by 3 bases, 6 bases remained unmatched. The CDR3 runs 15 residues. Here the CDR3 reads CASSPTGAGGNTIYF. The CDR3 nucleotides read TGTGCCAGCAGTCCGACAGGGGCAGGTGGAAACACCATATATTTT.

This clonotype occurred a few times. The genes are TRBV20-1 and TRBJ1-4, with TRBD1 identical over 9 bases. The CDR3 is 14 residues long. Per the germline V gene, CDR1 is DFQATT and CDR2 is SNEGSKA (reference sequence). Trimming took 4 bases from V and 9 from J; bases not matched to a gene: 9. The CDR3 here is CSATGGQGRQKLFF. The CDR3 bases are TGCAGTGCTACCGGGGGACAGGGACGGCAAAAACTGTTTTTT.

The chain couples TRBV12-3 or TRBV12-4 to TRBJ1-4, with unresolved D. Trimming took 8 bases from V and 4 from J, leaving 14 bases between them. This CDR3 region has 14 residues. The CDR3 spells CASVVDPGNEKLFF. In nucleotides, the CDR3 is TGTGCCAGCGTCGTGGACCCCGGTAATGAAAAACTGTTTTTT.

This clonotype was detected only a few times. This chain links TRBV4-1 with TRBJ1-1, with 8 bases lining up with TRBD1. The CDR3 extends over 16 amino acids. Germline values: CDR1 MGHRA, CDR2 YSYEKL. With 4 bases clipped from V and 2 bases from J, the junction kept 9 bases outside the gene matches. In nucleotides, the CDR3 is TGCGCCAGCAGCCCGGGGGGGCCAGGGGGCAACACTGAAGCTTTCTTT. Its protein product is CASSPGGPGGNTEAFF.

The chain is built from TRBV29-1 and TRBJ2-5, with D perhaps TRBD1 (5 bases). The ends were cut back, 0 bases at V and 2 bases at J, with 16 bases in the middle. This CDR3 is 16 amino acids long. Germline loops: CDR1 SQVTM, CDR2 ANQGSEA. DNA of the CDR3: TGCAGCGTTGAAGATGACTTTCGGGCAGGGCAAGAGACCCAGTACTTC. Its protein is CSVEDDFRAGQETQYF.

The chain joins TRBV7-9 to TRBJ1-1; D is uncertain. The CDR3 has 14 amino acids. The V gene lost 3 bases and the J gene lost 4 bases, with 12 bases spanning the gap. Germline CDR1 SEHNR, CDR2 FQNEAQ (reference sequence). CDR3 sequence (DNA): TGTGCCAGCAGCTTCCGCCCGGGGAGCACTGAAGCTTTCTTT. It specifies CASSFRPGSTEAFF.

This clonotype was seen many times. This chain uses TRBV12-3 or TRBV12-4 with TRBJ1-5, with 7 nucleotides matching TRBD1. The junction had 6 bases not matched to a gene; V was cut back by 0 bases and J by 4 bases. This CDR3 contains 16 residues. CDR3 residues: CASSLALGTVNQPQHF. The CDR3 nucleotides are TGTGCCAGCAGTTTAGCGCTCGGGACAGTTAATCAGCCCCAGCATTTT.

This clonotype was counted at least ten times. Here the CDR3 DNA reads TGTGCCAGCAGCTTGGCCGGGACAGGGGGCGCGGAGACCCAGTACTTC. Translated: CASSLAGTGGAETQYF. The J gene is TRBJ2-5, the V gene TRBV5-6, with TRBD1 identical over 12 bases. There are 16 residues in the CDR3. Germline CDR1 is SGHDT and CDR2 is YYEEEE. J gave up 5 bases and V 0 bases, and 5 bases lay outside the gene matches.

This clonotype was picked up a small number of times. V usage is TRBV20-1 and J usage is TRBJ2-7; possible D gene TRBD1, 6 bases. V was trimmed by 6 bases and J by 2 bases, leaving 17 bases between them. The CDR3 totals 14 residues. Germline V gene lookup returns CDR1 DFQATT and CDR2 SNEGSKA (reference sequence). The CDR3 bases are TGCAGTGCAAATACCGGGACATCGGCCTACGAGCAGTACTTC. It encodes CSANTGTSAYEQYF.

This clonotype was detected ten times or more. The CDR3 is CASSLAGVFYGYTF. CDR3 DNA sequence: TGTGCCAGCAGCTTGGCCGGGGTATTTTATGGCTACACCTTC. This chain connects TRBV5-8 to TRBJ1-2; D gene ambiguous. V lost 0 bases to trimming and J lost 5 bases, with 11 bases between them. This CDR3 contains 14 residues. Germline CDR1 reads SGHTS; CDR2 reads YDEGEE.

The gene calls are TRBV29-1 and TRBJ2-5, with 7 positions matching TRBD2. The CDR3 loop spans 11 amino acids. Per the germline V gene, CDR1 is SQVTM and CDR2 is ANQGSEA. J was trimmed by 5 bases and V by 6 bases; bases with no gene match: 3. Here the CDR3 DNA reads TGCAGCGTCGGGGGGATGGAGACCCAGTACTTC. Its protein product is CSVGGMETQYF.

This clonotype was found many times. The CDR3 DNA sequence: TGTGCCACCAGTGATGAATTTGGACAGGGGAACACCGGGGAGCTGTTTTTT. As protein: CATSDEFGQGNTGELFF. The chain combines TRBV24-1 with TRBJ2-2; 8 bases align to TRBD1. The J segment lost 1 base and the V segment lost 3 bases, leaving 6 bases of the junction unmatched. The CDR3 loop spans 17 amino acids. Germline V gene lookup returns CDR1 KGHDR and CDR2 SFDVKD.